The 22 T cell receptor beta chains below were found in one sample sequenced in a study of blood T cell repertoires in COVID-19. Assay used: immunoSEQ multiplex PCR; TCRdb lists only in-frame clones, some missing. The data hold approximately 190,000 clones, with around 86% observed a single time. The specimen sequenced was peripheral blood. Receptors were obtained from a man older than 75 with acute or convalescent COVID-19.

This clone occurred a few times. This chain joins TRBV4-3 and TRBJ2-1, with D perhaps matching TRBD2 (5 bases). The CDR3 consists of 15 residues. The germline V and J ends were trimmed by 5 bases and 4 bases, with 15 bases remaining between them. Germline-derived CDR1 and CDR2 are LGHNA and YSLEER. The CDR3 region has the DNA TGCGCCAGCAGCGCGGGCGAGGAAGGGTACAATGAGCAGTTCTTC. Protein sequence: CASSAGEEGYNEQFF.

This chain joins TRBV4-2 and TRBJ2-1; 8 nucleotides line up with TRBD2. Looked up from germline, CDR1 is LGHNA and CDR2 is YNFKEQ. CDR3 length equals 17 residues. V shed 3 bases, J shed 5 bases, and the junction held 12 bases outside the gene matches. CDR3 sequence (DNA): TGTGCCAGCAGCCAGACTTTAGCGGGACGGGGTAACAATGAGCAGTTCTTC. Translated, it gives CASSQTLAGRGNNEQFF.

V usage is TRBV6-5 and J usage is TRBJ1-4, with TRBD1 identical over 7 bases. V was pared by 8 bases and J by 8 bases, with 11 bases of the junction left unmatched. This CDR3 has 14 amino acids. The germline V gene has CDR1 MNHEY and CDR2 SVGAGI. The CDR3 DNA reads as TGTGCCAGCGGCAGGGGGGAAGTACGGGAAAAACTGTTTTTT. This codes for CASGRGEVREKLFF.

The rearrangement joins TRBV9 to TRBJ2-5, with TRBD2 matching over 8 bases. Germline V gives CDR1 SGDLS, CDR2 YYNGEE. J lost 2 bases, V lost 2 bases, and 5 bases had no gene match. This CDR3 has 15 amino acids. The CDR3 protein is CASSVGIAGQETQYF. CDR3 sequence (DNA): TGTGCCAGCAGCGTTGGGATAGCGGGACAAGAGACCCAGTACTTC.

This clone has only one observation. The chain combines TRBV5-4 with TRBJ1-5, with 8 positions matching TRBD1. Trimming cost V 3 bases and J 6 bases; bases outside gene matches: 8. The CDR3 covers 15 residues. CDR1 is SGHNT and CDR2 is YYREEE in the germline V gene (reference sequence). CDR3 nucleotides: TGTGCCAGCAGCTCTGACAGGGGCATTGGTCAGCCCCAGCATTTT. Encoded protein: CASSSDRGIGQPQHF.

This chain joins TRBV6-4 and TRBJ2-7; 12 nucleotides agree with TRBD2. Germline values: CDR1 MRHNA, CDR2 SNTAGT. Trimming at V came to 2 bases and at J to 1 base, leaving 3 bases not matched to a gene. This CDR3 comprises 16 residues. The CDR3 is CASSDPGLAGSYEQYV. In nucleotides, the CDR3 is TGTGCCAGCAGTGACCCGGGACTAGCGGGTTCCTACGAGCAGTACGTC.

This sequence joins TRBV7-2 and TRBJ2-4; TRBD1 might be the D (6 bases). The V and J ends lost 5 bases and 6 bases respectively, with 14 bases between them. CDR3 length: 14 residues. Germline V lookup: CDR1 SGHTA, CDR2 FQGNSA. As DNA, the CDR3 is TGTGCCAGCAGCCCGGACAGAGCGAGAAACATTCAGTACTTC. It encodes CASSPDRARNIQYF. Complete variable domain (other parts from reference TRBV7-2 and TRBJ2-4): GAGVSQSPSNKVTEKGKDVELRCDPISGHTALYWYRQSLGQGLEFLIYFQGNSAPDKSGLPSDRFSAERTGGSVSTLTIQRTQQEDSAVYLCASSPDRARNIQYFGAGTRLSVL.

This clone was detected only a few times. J is TRBJ1-3 and V is TRBV15, with 7 bases aligning to TRBD1. The CDR3 sequence is 17 residues long. The germline gives CDR1 LNHNV, CDR2 YYDKDF (reference sequence). The ends lost 3 bases at V and 2 bases at J; junction bases unmatched: 10. CDR3 protein: CATSSRTYRGPGNTIYF. Here the CDR3 DNA reads TGTGCCACCAGCAGCAGGACCTACAGGGGCCCTGGAAACACCATATATTTT.

The rearrangement joins TRBV4-1 to TRBJ1-5; no reliable D call. CDR1 is MGHRA, CDR2 YSYEKL, per germline. The CDR3 length is 15 residues. Between the trimmed V and J ends, which lost 0 bases and 4 bases, there was a span of 10 bases. For the CDR3, the DNA is TGCGCCAGCAGCCAAGACACGGTCATGAATCAGCCCCAGCATTTT. Amino acids: CASSQDTVMNQPQHF.

The chain has TRBV28 and TRBJ1-3; TRBD1 matches 7 bases. V shed 2 bases, J shed 0 bases, and the junction held 7 bases outside the gene matches. Germline-derived CDR1 and CDR2 are MDHEN and SYDVKM. The CDR3 totals 17 residues. The chain's CDR3 is CASSLAGTARSGNTIYF. The DNA for the CDR3 is TGTGCCAGCAGTTTAGCGGGGACAGCCCGCTCTGGAAACACCATATATTTT. The full variable domain, rest sourced from reference TRBV28 and TRBJ1-3, is DVKVTQSSRYLVKRTGEKVFLECVQDMDHENMFWYRQDPGLGLRLIYFSYDVKMKEKGDIPEGYSVSREKKERFSLILESASTNQTSMYLCASSLAGTARSGNTIYFGEGSWLTVV.

This chain connects TRBV7-9 to TRBJ2-1; 8 nucleotides align to TRBD1. The CDR3 is 13 amino acids. Trimming cost V 5 bases and J 6 bases; bases outside gene matches: 3. CDR1 is SEHNR and CDR2 is FQNEAQ in the germline V gene (reference sequence). CDR3 in DNA: TGTGCCAGCAGCCGGACAGGGATCAATGAGCAGTTCTTC. It yields the protein CASSRTGINEQFF.

This clone appeared a single time. The chain recombines TRBV27 with TRBJ2-1, with TRBD1 matching 10 bases. Per germline, CDR1 MNHEY and CDR2 SMNVEV (reference sequence). Germline trimming cut 5 bases from V and 4 bases from J; bases unmatched to any gene: 2. This CDR3 region has 14 residues. CDR3 amino acids: CASSEDRGYNEQFF. The CDR3 region has the DNA TGTGCCAGCAGTGAGGACAGGGGGTACAATGAGCAGTTCTTC.

The chain uses TRBV7-2 and TRBJ1-1, with 11 bases identical to TRBD1. There are 15 residues in the CDR3. Trimming at V came to 1 base and at J to 4 bases, leaving 2 bases not matched to a gene. The germline CDR1 and CDR2 sequences are SGHTA and FQGNSA. The CDR3 protein is CASSLEGTGGTEAFF. The CDR3, as DNA: TGTGCCAGCAGCTTAGAAGGGACAGGGGGCACTGAAGCTTTCTTT.

The V call is TRBV28, the J call TRBJ2-2, with D possibly matching TRBD2 (6 bases). V lost 7 bases to trimming and J lost 6 bases, with 12 bases between them. CDR1 MDHEN and CDR2 SYDVKM come from the germline V gene. The CDR3 extends over 13 amino acids. In nucleotides, the CDR3 is TGTGCCAGCACCTCGGAGGGACCCGGGGAGCTGTTTTTT. Translated, it gives CASTSEGPGELFF. Drawing the rest from reference TRBV28 and TRBJ2-2, the complete variable domain is DVKVTQSSRYLVKRTGEKVFLECVQDMDHENMFWYRQDPGLGLRLIYFSYDVKMKEKGDIPEGYSVSREKKERFSLILESASTNQTSMYLCASTSEGPGELFFGEGSRLTVL.

This clone was seen a few times. The chain carries TRBV6-5 and TRBJ1-2; perhaps TRBD1 as D (6 bases). Trimming pared 6 bases from V and 2 bases from J, leaving 10 bases between. From germline, CDR1 is MNHEY and CDR2 SVGAGI. This CDR3 has 13 residues. The CDR3 here is CASSSGTNYGYTF. The CDR3 DNA sequence: TGTGCCAGCAGCTCCGGGACAAACTATGGCTACACCTTC.

This clone has just a few counts. V usage is TRBV11-2 and J usage is TRBJ2-2; TRBD1 matches 7 bases. The CDR3 loop spans 16 amino acids. Germline CDR1 reads SGHAT; CDR2 reads FQNNGV. The trim removed 5 bases at V and 2 bases at J, leaving 8 bases unmatched. The CDR3, as DNA: TGTGCCAGCAGCCAGGGACAGTCCTTAAACACCGGGGAGCTGTTTTTT. Its translation is CASSQGQSLNTGELFF.

V is TRBV9 and J is TRBJ2-2; the match to TRBD1 covers 9 bases. J gave up 6 bases and V 0 bases, and 6 bases lay outside the gene matches. From germline, CDR1 is SGDLS and CDR2 YYNGEE. The CDR3 extends over 16 amino acids. The CDR3 spells CASSVGTGGASGELFF. The CDR3 region has the DNA TGTGCCAGCAGCGTAGGTACAGGGGGCGCTTCCGGGGAGCTGTTTTTT.

The chain joins TRBV9 to TRBJ2-1, with D tentatively TRBD2 (7 bases). The CDR3 sequence is 16 residues long. CDR1 is SGDLS and CDR2 is YYNGEE in the germline V gene. V was trimmed by 4 bases and J by 9 bases, leaving 23 bases between them. As DNA, the CDR3 is TGTGCCAGCAGCATAGCGGGCGGGGGCGGATTTGGTGAGCAGTTCTTC. This gives the protein CASSIAGGGGFGEQFF.

The chain combines TRBV5-1 with TRBJ1-1; no definite D call. Trimming took 5 bases from V and 6 from J, leaving 11 bases between them. CDR3 length: 12 residues. Per the germline V gene, CDR1 is SGHRS and CDR2 is YFSETQ. The CDR3 protein is CASRNDGSEAFF. The DNA for the CDR3 is TGCGCCAGCAGAAACGACGGGTCTGAAGCTTTCTTT.

This clone was counted only a few times. The genes are TRBV29-1 and TRBJ2-7; D is unresolved. V lost 4 bases to trimming and J lost 2 bases, with 9 bases between them. This CDR3 contains 12 residues. CDR1 is SQVTM, CDR2 ANQGSEA, per germline. CDR3 in DNA: TGCAGCGTTGGTGACACACCCTACGAGCAGTACGTC. It codes for CSVGDTPYEQYV.

The V call is TRBV30, the J call TRBJ2-7; D perhaps matches TRBD1 (6 bases). Germline-derived CDR1 and CDR2 are GTSNPN and SVGIG (reference sequence). There are 13 residues in the CDR3. The germline V and J ends were trimmed by 0 bases and 3 bases, with 9 bases remaining between them. For the CDR3, the DNA is TGTGCCTGGAGTGTACAGGGCCTCTACGAGCAGTACTTC. Protein sequence: CAWSVQGLYEQYF. Combining the CDR3 with reference TRBV30 and TRBJ2-7 gives the whole variable domain SQTIHQWPATLVQPVGSPLSLECTVEGTSNPNLYWYRQAAGRGLQLLFYSVGIGQISSEVPQNLSASRPQDRQFILSSKKLLLSDSGFYLCAWSVQGLYEQYFGPGTRLTVT.

The V and J genes are TRBV19 and TRBJ2-3; D is unresolved. V gave up 7 bases and J gave up 0 bases, with 11 bases separating them. Germline CDR1 reads LNHDA; CDR2 reads SQIVND (reference sequence). The CDR3 is 14 amino acids. CDR3 in amino acids: CASKRLDSTDTQYF. For the CDR3, the DNA is TGTGCCAGTAAGAGGCTTGATAGCACAGATACGCAGTATTTT.